The present TCR beta chain was sequenced within a study of shared clonotypes between healthy human individuals (dated by TCRdb to about 2020). Turning to the overall study: A couple of women and a few men aged 18 to 49 years were included in the cohort. Libraries were prepared and TCR repertoires were sequenced by different laboratories using diverse techniques, in order to increase sequencing depth and limit assay-specific biases. For each donor, three plates each were used for CD4 naive and CD4 memory, two plates were used for CD8 naive, and one plate was used for CD8 memory. Between about 0.8 and 9.5 billion PBMCs per donor were obtained by leukapheresis. Blood TCR repertoires of about five healthy adults were deeply sequenced to estimate repertoire size and the extent of clonotype sharing between individuals. Summary of the overall study and its limitations: Pairwise subsampling indicated that sequencing depth was expected to affect the degree of clonotype sharing among donors. Higher generation probabilities were observed for clonotypes shared by all four sorted-subset donors than for non-shared clonotypes. The genetic and exposure-history diversity represented was limited by the small number of donors. Rarefaction of sorted-subset datasets indicated incomplete sequencing despite the large sequencing depth. Naive subsets generally had larger estimated clonotype richness than memory subsets. About 4.5% of naive CD4, more than 3% of naive CD8, 2.3% of memory CD4, and 0.4% of memory CD8 clonotypes were shared across several donors. Sampling was restricted to blood, and TCR repertoires in tissues likely differ from the TCR repertoires found in blood.

Comments on this clone: Its target antigen remains unknown. The sample holds no much larger clone one base away, and base qualities are not on file.

TCR CDR3 regions were amplified from genomic DNA by multiplex PCR using the deep immunoSEQ assay. For each cell subset, the extracted genomic DNA was distributed evenly across all wells of several immunoSEQ 96-well plates, and each plate served as one replicate. For sorted subsets, each replicate PCR was loaded with around 220 ng genomic DNA, equivalent to approximately 27,000 T cell genomes. Purified libraries were measured with a Qubit 3.0 fluorometer, size-checked on a Bioanalyzer 2100, and measured again with the KAPA Library Quantification kit. Every immunoSEQ 96-well plate was sequenced on a separate single-read 150-cycle Illumina NextSeq 550 flow cell. Regarding the original processing steps: Because the immunoSEQ output held only junctional sequences and lacked quality scores, the filtering could not match the filtering applied to full-length reads. To assign V/J genes and CDR3, sequences were annotated against IMGT germline references using PyIR, a Python wrapper for IgBLAST v1.9. Reads were filtered out if the reads had weak V/J assignments (E-value above 1e-6), no CDR3, stop codons, out-of-frame junctions, or ambiguous translated residues. A V3J clonotype was defined by an identical inferred V gene, J gene, and CDR3 amino acid sequence. The percentage overlap between two repertoires was calculated by dividing the number of shared unique clonotypes by the size of the smaller repertoire. Three approaches were used to assess repertoire richness: RTK rarefaction, the Chao1 estimator, and Recon v2.1 estimates of unobserved clonotypes. For all TCRbeta clonotypes obtained by the gDNA method from several donors, generation probabilities were computed with OLGA. TCRdb re-hosts the immuneACCESS table, in-frame sequences only. Its copies lack some clones; in the studies checked, an unresolved V gene accounts for under half of them, and the cause for the rest is not known. V, J and clone size are those of that table, while D and trimming were read from the DNA. For this sample the table gives over 95,000 clones, of which 55% to 70% were detected only once. Roughly a quarter of the sample belongs to the ten largest clones.

Donors were healthy HIV-negative adults with no recently reported acute infections or vaccinations. Every donor was a Caucasian adult living in Nashville, Tennessee, USA. CD8 memory samples combined magnetically selected CD45RO+ cells with CCR7-negative CD45RA+ effector memory (TemRA) cells. Blood was collected by leukapheresis, and PBMCs were isolated by Ficoll-Histopaque density gradient centrifugation and then cryopreserved in liquid nitrogen vapor phase. Analytical flow cytometry was used to check the purity and quantity of each magnetically sorted T cell population. Genomic DNA was isolated from each sorted fraction and quantified by UV absorbance on a Nanodrop 2000c. Its CDR3 holds 14 amino acids, cysteine through phenylalanine. This entry keeps only the CDR3 DNA: 42 bases, framed from base 1. V is shortened by 1 base, J by 4 bases, and the region joining them spans 10 bases. CDR1 and CDR2 were assigned from the germline V gene (reference sequence) as MNHEY and SMNVEV.

The sequence was collected from a woman aged 30 to 39 in good health. The chain was built from TRBV27 and TRBJ2-5; perhaps TRBD2 is the D gene, with 7 bases matching. Sequenced material: memory CD8+ T cells sorted from blood. Per the publication, the cell subset or site label means: CD45RO+ cells pooled with CCR7-negative TemRA cells. Read as DNA, the sequence is TGTGCCAGCAGTTTATTTAGGGGGGGAGAGACCCAGTACTTC. It translates to CASSLFRGGETQYF.